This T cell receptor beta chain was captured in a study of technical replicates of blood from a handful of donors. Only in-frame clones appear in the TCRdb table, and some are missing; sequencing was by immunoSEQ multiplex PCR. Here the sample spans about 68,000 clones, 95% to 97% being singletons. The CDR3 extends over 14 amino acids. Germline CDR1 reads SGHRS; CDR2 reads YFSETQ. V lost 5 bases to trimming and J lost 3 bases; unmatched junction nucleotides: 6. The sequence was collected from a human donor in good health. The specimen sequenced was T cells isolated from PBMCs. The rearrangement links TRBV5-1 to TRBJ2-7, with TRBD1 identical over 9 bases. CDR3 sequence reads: CASRKPGQGYEQYF. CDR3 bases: TGCGCCAGCAGAAAACCGGGACAGGGCTACGAGCAGTACTTC.